The 5 T cell receptor beta chains given below trace back to one sample, sequenced in a study of early stage breast cancer tumors. The table came from immunoSEQ multiplex PCR; TCRdb's copy has only in-frame clones and leaves some out. Here the sample spans 9,000 or so clones, over 60% being singletons. Input material: breast tumor tissue. Receptors were obtained from a person aged 50 to 59 with breast cancer.

The gene calls are TRBV7-2 and TRBJ1-3; the D gene is possibly TRBD1 (5 bases). In germline, CDR1 is SGHTA, CDR2 FQGNSA. This CDR3 comprises 15 residues. V lost 3 bases to trimming and J lost 2 bases, with 11 bases between them. This CDR3 is CASSLGPSPGNTIYF. CDR3 in DNA: TGTGCCAGCAGCTTGGGACCGAGCCCTGGAAACACCATATATTTT.

The CDR3 DNA is TGTGCCAGCTCACCACGAATGAGCGGACACACTGAAGCTTTCTTT. Translation: CASSPRMSGHTEAFF. The chain couples TRBV18 to TRBJ1-1; no firm D call. The V gene lost 1 base and the J gene lost 3 bases, with 12 bases spanning the gap. Germline-derived CDR1 and CDR2 are KGHSH and LQKENI. CDR3 length: 15 residues.

The chain recombines TRBV19 with TRBJ2-5; D gene unclear. This CDR3 region has 11 residues. Trimming stripped 1 base from V and 6 bases from J, with 3 bases between. CDR1 is LNHDA and CDR2 is SQIVND in the germline V gene (reference sequence). The CDR3 here is CASSIGQTQYF. The CDR3 nucleotides read TGTGCCAGTAGTATAGGACAGACCCAGTACTTC.

A single count supports this clone. This chain connects TRBV5-6 to TRBJ2-7, with D unresolved. Germline lookup yields CDR1 SGHDT and CDR2 YYEEEE. V lost 0 bases and J lost 1, with 8 bases in between. The CDR3 has 14 residues. This CDR3 is CASSLGTPSYEQYF. For the CDR3, the DNA is TGTGCCAGCAGCTTGGGCACACCATCCTACGAGCAGTACTTC.

This clone was observed a handful of times. This chain links TRBV9 with TRBJ1-2; 9 bases line up with TRBD1. The CDR3 spans 16 residues. Trimming at V came to 2 bases and at J to 4 bases, leaving 9 bases not matched to a gene. CDR1 is SGDLS and CDR2 is YYNGEE in the germline V gene. CDR3 in DNA: TGTGCCAGCAGCGTGGGGGGGACAGGGCTTACCTATGGCTACACCTTC. Translation gives CASSVGGTGLTYGYTF.